The 10 T cell receptor beta chains reported below all come from one sample, sequenced in a study of siplizumab effects on memory and regulatory T cells. The repertoire was sequenced with immunoSEQ multiplex PCR; TCRdb's copy has only in-frame clones and lacks some. The data show some 96,000 clones, less than 95% seen once. The sequenced material came from non-Treg CD4+ T cells sorted from blood. These receptors came from a human donor in good health.

This chain links TRBV6-1 with TRBJ2-5; D may be TRBD2 (5 bases). Germline V gene lookup returns CDR1 MNHNS and CDR2 SASEGT. CDR3 size: 15 residues. V lost 0 bases and J lost 5, with 13 bases in between. CDR3 sequence (DNA): TGTGCCAGCAGTGAAGCGAGAACTAGTGGGGAGACCCAGTACTTC. Translating gives CASSEARTSGETQYF.

J is TRBJ2-1 and V is TRBV19, with TRBD2 matching over 9 bases. CDR1 is LNHDA, CDR2 SQIVND, per germline (reference sequence). The CDR3 has 14 amino acids. J lost 4 bases, V lost 8 bases, and 6 bases had no gene match. For the CDR3, the DNA is TGTGCCAGTGCAAGACTAGCGGCGTACAATGAGCAGTTCTTC. It specifies CASARLAAYNEQFF.

The rearrangement uses TRBV19 and TRBJ2-2, with D perhaps TRBD1 or TRBD2 (5 bases each). Trimming stripped 4 bases from V and 5 bases from J, with 14 bases between. This CDR3 has 15 residues. Germline CDR1 reads LNHDA; CDR2 reads SQIVND (reference sequence). The CDR3 bases are TGTGCCAGTAGTAACGCAGGGCCGGGAACCGGGGAGCTGTTTTTT. It encodes CASSNAGPGTGELFF.

V and J are TRBV27 and TRBJ1-2, with D possibly TRBD1 on 5 matching bases. This CDR3 has 15 amino acids. Trimming took 6 bases from V and 3 from J, leaving 17 bases between them. Germline V gene lookup returns CDR1 MNHEY and CDR2 SMNVEV (reference sequence). The CDR3 bases are TGTGCCAGCAGAAACCGGGACGGCCTTTACTATGGCTACACCTTC. Translating gives CASRNRDGLYYGYTF.

On this clone itself: At one boundary the junction diverges from the germline segment, which might be a read error. This chain connects TRBV20-1 to TRBJ2-7, with D tentatively TRBD2 (5 bases). CDR1 and CDR2 (germline): DFQATT, SNEGSKA (reference sequence). The CDR3 extends over 10 amino acids. Here the CDR3 reads CSAKAAHLNF. CDR3 bases: TGCAGTGCTAAAGCGGCCCATCTAAACTTC.

This chain connects TRBV4-2 to TRBJ1-2; TRBD1 might be the D (6 bases). This CDR3 comprises 15 residues. V lost 1 base to trimming and J lost 2 bases, with 11 bases between them. Germline CDR1 and CDR2: LGHNA and YNFKEQ. CDR3 region: CASSQVGQLNYGYTF. As DNA, the CDR3 is TGTGCCAGCAGCCAAGTGGGACAACTAAACTATGGCTACACCTTC.

The chain is built from TRBV7-2 and TRBJ2-3; D not certain. V dropped 2 bases and J dropped 2 bases, with 11 bases sitting between them. Germline lookup yields CDR1 SGHTA and CDR2 FQGNSA. The CDR3 contains 15 residues. This CDR3 is CASSLQNRHTDTQYF. The CDR3 DNA follows: TGTGCCAGCAGCTTACAGAACAGACACACAGATACGCAGTATTTT.

The rearrangement links TRBV18 to TRBJ2-1; possible D gene TRBD2, 5 bases. V lost 3 bases, J lost 1 base, and 7 bases lay in between. Germline assignment: CDR1 KGHSH and CDR2 LQKENI. This CDR3 contains 14 residues. The DNA for the CDR3 is TGTGCCAGCTCACCGGGAGCTTCCTACAATGAGCAGTTCTTC. Translating gives CASSPGASYNEQFF.

The V and J genes are TRBV18 and TRBJ1-1, with TRBD1 as a possible D gene (6 bases). The ends were cut back, 5 bases at V and 2 bases at J, with 9 bases in the middle. Germline V lookup: CDR1 KGHSH, CDR2 LQKENI. This CDR3 spans 13 amino acids. The CDR3 sequence is CASSNRANTEAFF. The CDR3 DNA follows: TGTGCCAGCTCAAACAGGGCCAACACTGAAGCTTTCTTT.

The chain carries TRBV6-5 and TRBJ2-7; 8 bases align to TRBD1. The CDR3 contains 15 residues. The V gene's germline CDR1 is MNHEY and CDR2 SVGAGI. J gave up 0 bases and V 6 bases, and 7 bases lay outside the gene matches. Here the CDR3 reads CASRFTGGPSYEQYF. CDR3 in DNA: TGTGCCAGCAGATTCACAGGGGGTCCCTCCTACGAGCAGTACTTC.